One sample yielded the 25 T cell receptor beta chains listed below, sequenced in a study of CD8+ T cells in alopecia areata. Extracted RNA was reverse transcribed into cDNA, the sequencing template. Produced via immunoSEQ multiplex PCR; TCRdb's table is partial and in-frame only. Of some 130,000 clones detected, about 49% appear once; the ten largest clones hold around 19%. The sample in question was CD8+ T cells sorted from blood, obtained at week 0. The receptors were gathered from a human donor with alopecia areata.

This clone was seen more than once but under ten times. This sequence joins TRBV4-1 and TRBJ2-3; D ambiguous. V was cut by 6 bases and J by 2 bases, with 9 bases left in between. Germline V CDR1 and CDR2: MGHRA, YSYEKL. CDR3 length: 13 residues. The CDR3 loop is CASRETDTDTQYF. The CDR3 DNA sequence: TGCGCCAGCAGGGAAACTGACACAGATACGCAGTATTTT.

This clone turned up a few times. This chain joins TRBV7-8 and TRBJ1-6, with 11 bases that match TRBD1. The CDR3 sequence is 13 residues long. The germline V gene has CDR1 SGHVS and CDR2 FQNEAQ. Trimming cost V 10 bases and J 15 bases; bases outside gene matches: 11. The CDR3 reads CATRGQGEPVLHF. The CDR3 nucleotides read TGTGCCACTAGGGGACAGGGGGAACCTGTCCTCCACTTT.

The rearrangement links TRBV4-3 to TRBJ2-1, with D uncertain. The CDR3 extends over 16 amino acids. Per the germline V gene, CDR1 is LGHNA and CDR2 is YSLEER. Trimming pared 0 bases from V and 6 bases from J, leaving 15 bases between. CDR3 DNA: TGCGCCAGCAGCCAAGATCGGGCAGCTCCCCGCAATGAGCAGTTCTTC. Translated: CASSQDRAAPRNEQFF.

The gene calls are TRBV9 and TRBJ2-3; the match to TRBD2 covers 8 bases. Germline V gene data show CDR1 as SGDLS and CDR2 as YYNGEE. Unmatched junction bases numbered 11, after V lost 2 bases and J lost 0 bases. The CDR3 covers 18 residues. The CDR3 coding sequence is TGTGCCAGCAGCGTTTCCCAGCTAGCGGGCCAGAGCACAGATACGCAGTATTTT. Translating gives CASSVSQLAGQSTDTQYF. Supplemented by reference TRBV9 and TRBJ2-3, the full variable domain reads DSGVTQTPKHLITATGQRVTLRCSPRSGDLSVYWYQQSLDQGLQFLIQYYNGEERAKGNILERFSAQQFPDLHSELNLSSLELGDSALYFCASSVSQLAGQSTDTQYFGPGTRLTVL.

This CDR3 is CASSGGQGADGYTF. DNA of the CDR3: TGTGCCAGCAGTGGGGGACAGGGGGCTGATGGCTACACCTTC. The V gene is TRBV6-4, the J gene TRBJ1-2, with 12 bases lining up with TRBD1. CDR3 length: 14 amino acids. V lost 4 bases and J lost 6; bases outside the gene matches: 3. CDR1 and CDR2 (germline): MRHNA, SNTAGT.

This sequence joins TRBV6-1 and TRBJ2-7; 8 bases are shared with TRBD2. V lost 4 bases, J lost 2 bases, and 4 bases stayed unmatched. The CDR3 is 14 residues long. The germline V gene has CDR1 MNHNS and CDR2 SASEGT. CDR3 bases: TGTGCCAGCAGTGTGACTAGCGAGGCCTACGAGCAGTACTTC. Its translation: CASSVTSEAYEQYF.

CDR3 region: CASSLFWGTGELFF. The CDR3 nucleotides are TGTGCCAGCAGCTTGTTCTGGGGCACCGGGGAGCTGTTTTTT. The chain is built from TRBV5-6 and TRBJ2-2; no reliable D call. Trimming shortened V by 1 base and J by 4 bases, and 8 bases separated the two germline ends. From germline, CDR1 is SGHDT and CDR2 YYEEEE. CDR3 length: 14 amino acids.

This chain uses TRBV4-1 with TRBJ1-6; TRBD1 agrees at 7 bases. CDR3 size: 15 residues. Germline CDR1 MGHRA, CDR2 YSYEKL. The V segment lost 5 bases and the J segment 5 bases; nucleotides outside the gene matches: 6. CDR3 DNA sequence: TGCGCCAGCAGCAATCGACAGGGTGATAATTCACCCCTCCACTTT. Translation gives CASSNRQGDNSPLHF.

J is TRBJ2-7 and V is TRBV5-1; TRBD1 might be the D (6 bases). The CDR3 has 13 residues. CDR1 and CDR2 from the germline V gene are SGHRS and YFSETQ. V shed 7 bases and J shed 5 bases, with 16 bases lying between them. The CDR3 nucleotides are TGCGCCAGCGCACAACAGGGTCAGGACGAGCAGTACTTC. Translated: CASAQQGQDEQYF.

The V gene is TRBV27, the J gene TRBJ2-7; D unresolved. V shed 5 bases and J shed 3 bases, with 20 bases lying between them. Germline CDR1 MNHEY, CDR2 SMNVEV (reference sequence). This CDR3 has 16 amino acids. DNA for the CDR3: TGTGCCAGCAGTCCCCGCACCGGTGTCTCGTTCTACGAGCAGTACTTC. It is translated as CASSPRTGVSFYEQYF.

The chain is built from TRBV29-1 and TRBJ2-2; TRBD2 matches at 9 bases. The CDR3 spans 17 residues. After removal of 0 bases from V and 4 bases from J, the junction contained 9 bases not matched to a gene. The germline CDR1 and CDR2 sequences are SQVTM and ANQGSEA. CDR3 coding DNA: TGCAGCGTTGAAGATTGGGCTAGCGGGGCTAGCACCGGGGAGCTGTTTTTT. Its protein product is CSVEDWASGASTGELFF.

The chain carries TRBV6-9 and TRBJ1-4; TRBD1 matches 10 bases. V lost 4 bases, J lost 6 bases, and 2 bases stayed unmatched. Germline V CDR1 and CDR2: MNHGY, SVAAGI. This CDR3 has 14 amino acids. CDR3 sequence (DNA): TGTGCCAGCAGTTTAGGGACAGGGGATGAAAAACTGTTTTTT. Its translation is CASSLGTGDEKLFF.

This clone was detected a few times. The chain has TRBV19 and TRBJ1-1, with D hard to call. Germline V lookup: CDR1 LNHDA, CDR2 SQIVND (reference sequence). V dropped 6 bases and J dropped 4 bases, with 12 bases sitting between them. CDR3 size: 13 residues. CDR3: CASRPSARTEAFF. The CDR3 DNA follows: TGTGCCAGTAGGCCAAGCGCGCGCACTGAAGCTTTCTTT.

The genes are TRBV30 and TRBJ2-1, with TRBD2 matching 8 bases. The germline V gene encodes CDR1 GTSNPN and CDR2 SVGIG (reference sequence). With 7 bases clipped from V and 0 bases from J, the junction kept 8 bases outside the gene matches. This CDR3 contains 15 residues. The CDR3 is CALDPGTSSYNEQFF. DNA for the CDR3: TGTGCCTTGGATCCCGGGACTAGCTCCTACAATGAGCAGTTCTTC.

The chain links TRBV30 to TRBJ1-5; D ambiguous. CDR1 is GTSNPN, CDR2 SVGIG, per germline (reference sequence). The CDR3 is 14 residues long. Trimming removed 2 bases from V and 1 base from J, with 9 bases in between. The CDR3, as DNA: TGTGCCTGGAGTTGGTCCACCAGCAATCAGCCCCAGCATTTT. It yields the protein CAWSWSTSNQPQHF.

This chain joins TRBV4-1 and TRBJ1-5; a weak D match, TRBD1 (5 bases). This CDR3 has 16 residues. Germline V lookup: CDR1 MGHRA, CDR2 YSYEKL. V was pared by 1 base and J by 0 bases, with 10 bases between. This CDR3 is CASSQATDPSNQPQHF. The CDR3 DNA sequence: TGCGCCAGCAGCCAAGCGACAGACCCTAGCAATCAGCCCCAGCATTTT.

The chain couples TRBV6-5 to TRBJ1-5; maybe TRBD1 (6 bases). V lost 5 bases and J 6 bases, leaving 17 bases between the germline ends. CDR3 length equals 15 residues. From germline, CDR1 is MNHEY and CDR2 SVGAGI. The CDR3 sequence is CASSPTLDRAQPQHF. In nucleotides, the CDR3 is TGTGCCAGCAGTCCGACCCTGGACAGAGCTCAGCCCCAGCATTTT.

The CDR3 here is CASSEPEAATNEKLFF. CDR3 bases: TGTGCCAGCAGTGAACCAGAGGCAGCAACTAATGAAAAACTGTTTTTT. The chain uses TRBV2 and TRBJ1-4; D remains unclear. Trimming took 2 bases from V and 0 from J, leaving 10 bases between them. CDR3 size: 16 residues. The germline CDR1 and CDR2 sequences are SNHLY and FYNNEI. Full variable domain (rest looked up from reference TRBV2 and TRBJ1-4): EPEVTQTPSHQVTQMGQEVILRCVPISNHLYFYWYRQILGQKVEFLVSFYNNEISEKSEIFDDQFSVERPDGSNFTLKIRSTKLEDSAMYFCASSEPEAATNEKLFFGSGTQLSVL.

V gene TRBV30 combines with J gene TRBJ2-7, with D tentatively TRBD1 or TRBD2 (5 bases each). The V gene's germline CDR1 is GTSNPN and CDR2 SVGIG (reference sequence). The CDR3 has 14 amino acids. The V gene lost 0 bases and the J gene lost 5 bases, with 14 bases spanning the gap. CDR3: CAWSVVSGLDEQYF. In DNA form, the CDR3 reads TGTGCCTGGAGTGTAGTTTCGGGGCTCGACGAGCAGTACTTC.

The chain is built from TRBV13 and TRBJ1-5, with D possibly matching TRBD1 (6 bases). The CDR3 extends over 16 amino acids. V was cut by 3 bases and J by 2 bases, with 14 bases left in between. Germline CDR1 is PRHDT and CDR2 is FYEKMQ (reference sequence). The CDR3 here is CASSLGAGAGNQPQHF. In DNA, the CDR3 is TGTGCCAGCAGCTTGGGGGCGGGGGCTGGCAATCAGCCCCAGCATTTT.

A word on this clone: Other nucleotide sequences from this sample produce the same CDR3. The chain employs TRBV7-9 and TRBJ2-7; D remains unclear. The CDR3 spans 11 residues. The V gene's germline CDR1 is SEHNR and CDR2 FQNEAQ (reference sequence). Between the trimmed V and J ends, which lost 1 base and 7 bases, there was a span of 5 bases. CDR3 loop: CASSLVAEQYF. CDR3 bases: TGTGCCAGCAGCTTAGTGGCAGAGCAGTACTTC.

This clone was seen only a few times. V gene TRBV10-3 combines with J gene TRBJ2-7; D not resolved. Between the trimmed V and J ends, which lost 2 bases and 2 bases, there was a span of 7 bases. Germline V gene sequence: CDR1 ENHRY, CDR2 SYGVKD. CDR3 length equals 13 residues. The CDR3 region is CAISEPATYEQYF. The CDR3 coding sequence is TGTGCCATCAGTGAGCCGGCCACCTACGAGCAGTACTTC.

V gene TRBV25-1 combines with J gene TRBJ1-1; D unresolved. The germline V gene encodes CDR1 MGHDK and CDR2 SYGVNS. This CDR3 has 12 residues. Trimming pared 4 bases from V and 3 bases from J, leaving 6 bases between. DNA of the CDR3: TGTGCCAGCAGTGTCGGGTACACTGAAGCTTTCTTT. Translating it yields CASSVGYTEAFF.

The gene calls are TRBV5-6 and TRBJ1-2; D remains ambiguous. The V gene lost 5 bases and the J gene lost 8 bases, with 16 bases spanning the gap. The CDR3 length is 13 residues. From germline, CDR1 is SGHDT and CDR2 YYEEEE. DNA of the CDR3: TGTGCCAGCAGTTACGGGGAATCCCCCGGCTACACCTTC. This codes for CASSYGESPGYTF.

The chain combines TRBV4-3 with TRBJ2-3, with D perhaps matching TRBD2 (7 bases). The CDR3 contains 15 residues. Germline CDR1 and CDR2: LGHNA and YSLEER. V shed 0 bases and J shed 7 bases, with 14 bases lying between them. CDR3 sequence reads: CASSQDLGGANTQYF. The DNA of the CDR3 is TGCGCCAGCAGCCAAGATCTTGGGGGGGCGAATACGCAGTATTTT.